This T cell receptor beta chain stems from a study of PD-1 blockade in classical Hodgkin lymphoma. Study summary: Each patient was given nivolumab 3 mg/kg through a vein every 2 weeks.

Study results and limitations: Why the repertoires differ is still unclear, perhaps disease activity or prior therapy. As was reported, newly diagnosed patients showed lower baseline TCR diversity than healthy donors did.

The length of the CDR3 is 16 residues. Germline loops: CDR1 SGHRS, CDR2 YFSETQ. The germline V and J ends were trimmed by 0 bases and 5 bases, with 17 bases remaining between them. Turning to this clone: Its specificity is not known.

Each patient experienced a relapse that followed autologous stem cell transplantation, and brentuximab vedotin exposure varied. From thawed PBMCs, CD8+ T cells were isolated by magnetic negative selection. Using immunoSEQ multiplex PCR, the repertoire was profiled, and TCRdb retains in-frame clones only, with some absent. The data contain more than 750 clones, roughly 80% of them singletons. This sample comprised CD8+ T cells from blood, obtained at baseline. The sequence came from a human donor with classical Hodgkin lymphoma. J is TRBJ1-2 and V is TRBV5-1, with a possible D match to TRBD1 (6 bases). The CDR3 protein is CASSLGMNRVKYGYTF. DNA for the CDR3: TGCGCCAGCAGCTTGGGGATGAACAGGGTTAAATATGGCTACACCTTC.